The T cell receptor (beta chain) described here comes from a study of T cells in Graves' hyperthyroidism and ophthalmopathy. Each ophthalmopathy patient scored at least 3 on the Clinical Activity Score and at least 4 on NOSPECS grade, with duration under 3 months. Study-wide results and limits: Blood also showed most of the thyroid clonotypes that were expanded above 0.001. Before onset, ophthalmopathy was predicted by the model a median approximately 6.7 months earlier.

On this clonotype: Its antigen remains unidentified.

Amplified TCR beta CDR3 regions derived from RNA transcripts. Initially, a first-round RT-PCR of the TCR CDR3 employed the HTBI primer set. One entry per CDR3 protein, called by TCRdb with MiXCR from the multiplex PCR reads. Of 500,000 to 800,000 distinct CDR3 sequences listed, about 14% are singletons. The V and J ends lost 6 bases and 3 bases, in that order; junction bases with no gene match: 8. This CDR3 is 16 amino acids long. From germline, CDR1 is SEHNR and CDR2 FQNEAQ (reference sequence). The J gene is TRBJ2-1, the V gene TRBV7-9; 10 bases fit TRBD2. The receptor was isolated from a woman aged 50 to 60 with Graves' ophthalmopathy. The sequencing input was blood. CDR3 in DNA: TGTGCCAGCAGTCGAAATCTAGCGGGAGACTACAATGAGCAGTTCTTC. Its translation is CASSRNLAGDYNEQFF.